This TCR beta chain derives from a study of CD8+ T cells in alopecia areata. Study at large: Affected scalp percentage determined the severity score of treated patients. Findings and limits, study-wide: Among the top 100, expanded CD8+ clones were significantly decreased by tofacitinib, as was scalp clonality. Persistence of many expanded lesional clones was seen in scalp and blood during tofacitinib.

Turning to this clone: The antigen is undetermined.

V lost 0 bases, J lost 2 bases, and 5 bases stayed unmatched. Germline CDR1 is LGHNA and CDR2 is YSLEER. The CDR3 spans 16 residues. cDNA serving as the sequencing template came from extracted, reverse transcribed RNA. The method was immunoSEQ multiplex PCR; TCRdb's version includes in-frame clones alone and lacks a portion of them. The sample lists approximately 210,000 clones, just over 65% seen once, with roughly 1.2% in the top ten. Treatment in this sample: oral pan-JAK inhibitor, 5-10 mg twice daily. The V and J genes are TRBV4-3 and TRBJ2-7; TRBD1 aligns across 9 bases. This TCR came from a human donor with alopecia areata. The input for sequencing was CD4+ T cells sorted from blood, taken at roughly week 45, from a patient treated with tofacitinib. The CDR3 sequence: CASSQETGTGPYEQYF. In nucleotides, the CDR3 is TGCGCCAGCAGCCAAGAAACCGGGACAGGGCCCTACGAGCAGTACTTC.